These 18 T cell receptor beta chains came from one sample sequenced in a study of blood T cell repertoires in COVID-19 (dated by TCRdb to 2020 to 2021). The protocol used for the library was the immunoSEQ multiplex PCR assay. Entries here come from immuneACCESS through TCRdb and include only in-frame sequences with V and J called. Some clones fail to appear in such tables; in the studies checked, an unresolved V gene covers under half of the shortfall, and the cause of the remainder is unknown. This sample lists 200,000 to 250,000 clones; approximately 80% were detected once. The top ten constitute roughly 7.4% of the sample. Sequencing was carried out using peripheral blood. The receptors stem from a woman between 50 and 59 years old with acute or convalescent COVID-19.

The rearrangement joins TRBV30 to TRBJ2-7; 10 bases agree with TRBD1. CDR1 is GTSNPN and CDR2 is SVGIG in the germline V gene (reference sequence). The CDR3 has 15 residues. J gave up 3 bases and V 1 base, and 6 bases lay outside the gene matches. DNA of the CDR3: TGTGCCTGGAGTGCCCAGGGACAGGGGATCTACGAGCAGTACTTC. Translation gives CAWSAQGQGIYEQYF.

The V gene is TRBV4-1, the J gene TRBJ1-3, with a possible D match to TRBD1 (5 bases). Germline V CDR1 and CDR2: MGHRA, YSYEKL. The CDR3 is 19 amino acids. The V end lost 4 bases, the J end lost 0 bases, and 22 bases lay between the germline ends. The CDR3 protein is CASSPLETGITISGNTIYF. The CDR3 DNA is TGCGCCAGCAGCCCGCTTGAAACAGGCATTACTATCTCTGGAAACACCATATATTTT.

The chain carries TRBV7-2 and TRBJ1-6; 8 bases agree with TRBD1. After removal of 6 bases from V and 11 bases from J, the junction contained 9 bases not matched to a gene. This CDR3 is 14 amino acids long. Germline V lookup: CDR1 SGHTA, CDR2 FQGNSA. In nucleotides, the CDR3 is TGTGCCAGCAGACGCGACAGGGGTGGAACACCCCTCCACTTT. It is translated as CASRRDRGGTPLHF.

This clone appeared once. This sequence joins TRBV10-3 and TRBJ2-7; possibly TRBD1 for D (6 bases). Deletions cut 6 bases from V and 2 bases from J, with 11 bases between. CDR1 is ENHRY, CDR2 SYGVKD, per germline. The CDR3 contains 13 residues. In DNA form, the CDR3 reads TGTGCCATCAGCAAGACAGGTACCTACGAGCAGTACTTC. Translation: CAISKTGTYEQYF.

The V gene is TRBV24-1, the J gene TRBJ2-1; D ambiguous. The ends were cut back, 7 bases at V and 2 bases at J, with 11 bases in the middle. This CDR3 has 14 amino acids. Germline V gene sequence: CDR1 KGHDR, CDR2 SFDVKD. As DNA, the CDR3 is TGTGCCACCAGCTCGGAGCTACCCTACAATGAGCAGTTCTTC. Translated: CATSSELPYNEQFF.

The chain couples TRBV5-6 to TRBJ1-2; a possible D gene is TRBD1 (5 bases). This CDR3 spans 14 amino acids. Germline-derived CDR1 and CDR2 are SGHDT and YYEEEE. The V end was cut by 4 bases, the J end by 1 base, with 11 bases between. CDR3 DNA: TGTGCCAGCAGCCTTCCACAGGTTAACTATGGCTACACCTTC. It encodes CASSLPQVNYGYTF.

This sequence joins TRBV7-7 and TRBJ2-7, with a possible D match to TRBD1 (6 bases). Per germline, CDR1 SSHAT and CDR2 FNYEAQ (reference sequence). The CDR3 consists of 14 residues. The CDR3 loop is CANPRRGSSYEQYF. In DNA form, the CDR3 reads TGTGCTAACCCACGCAGGGGCAGCTCCTACGAGCAGTACTTC.

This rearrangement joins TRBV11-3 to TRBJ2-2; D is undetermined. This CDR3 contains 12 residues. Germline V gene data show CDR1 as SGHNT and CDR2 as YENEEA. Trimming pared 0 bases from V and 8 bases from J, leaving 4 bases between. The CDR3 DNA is TGTGCCAGCAGCTTAGACCGTGGGGAGCTGTTTTTT. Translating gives CASSLDRGELFF. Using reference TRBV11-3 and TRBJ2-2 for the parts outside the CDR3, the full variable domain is EAGVVQSPRYKIIEKKQPVAFWCNPISGHNTLYWYLQNLGQGPELLIRYENEEAVDDSQLPKDRFSAERLKGVDSTLKIQPAELGDSAVYLCASSLDRGELFFGEGSRLTVL.

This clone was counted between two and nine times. The CDR3: CASSLSRGSLSGNTIYF. CDR3 DNA sequence: TGTGCCAGCAGTTTATCGCGGGGTTCCCTCTCTGGAAACACCATATATTTT. The chain recombines TRBV28 with TRBJ1-3; D is undetermined. Trimming took 1 base from V and 0 from J, leaving 13 bases between them. Germline V CDR1 and CDR2: MDHEN, SYDVKM. The CDR3 is made up of 17 amino acids.

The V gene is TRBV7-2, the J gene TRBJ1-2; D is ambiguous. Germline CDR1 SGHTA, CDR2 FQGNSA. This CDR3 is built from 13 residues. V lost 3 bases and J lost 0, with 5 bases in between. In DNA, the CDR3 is TGTGCCAGCAGCTTGGGAGCTAACTATGGCTACACCTTC. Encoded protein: CASSLGANYGYTF.

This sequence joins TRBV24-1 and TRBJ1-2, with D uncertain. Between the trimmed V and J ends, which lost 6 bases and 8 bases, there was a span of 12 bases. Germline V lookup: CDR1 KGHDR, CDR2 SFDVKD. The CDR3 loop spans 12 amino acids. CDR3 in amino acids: CATSTGDSGYTF. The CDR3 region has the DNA TGTGCCACCAGTACGGGAGACTCCGGCTACACCTTC.

For the CDR3, the DNA is TGTGCCAGCAGCCAAACACGGAGGGAGTCCTACGAGCAGTACTTC. The encoded protein is CASSQTRRESYEQYF. This chain links TRBV14 with TRBJ2-7; TRBD2 might be the D (6 bases). Trimming took off 2 bases at V and 1 base at J, with 12 bases between the two ends. This CDR3 region has 15 residues. Germline loops: CDR1 SGHDN, CDR2 FVKESK.

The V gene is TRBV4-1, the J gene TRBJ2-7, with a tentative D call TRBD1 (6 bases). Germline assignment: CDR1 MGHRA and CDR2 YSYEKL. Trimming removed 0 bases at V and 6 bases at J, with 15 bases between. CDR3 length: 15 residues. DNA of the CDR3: TGCGCCAGCAGCCAAGATATAGGAACAGGGAGCGAGCAGTACTTC. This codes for CASSQDIGTGSEQYF.

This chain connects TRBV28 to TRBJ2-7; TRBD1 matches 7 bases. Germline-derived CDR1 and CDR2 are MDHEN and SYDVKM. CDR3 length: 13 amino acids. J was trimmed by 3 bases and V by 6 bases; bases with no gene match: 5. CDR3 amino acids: CASRSTGDYEQYF. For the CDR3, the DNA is TGTGCCAGCAGGAGTACAGGGGACTACGAGCAGTACTTC.

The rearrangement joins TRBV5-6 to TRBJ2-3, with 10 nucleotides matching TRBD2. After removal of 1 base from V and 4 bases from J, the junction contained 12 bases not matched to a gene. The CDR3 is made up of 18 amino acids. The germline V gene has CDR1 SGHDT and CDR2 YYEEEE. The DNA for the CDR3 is TGTGCCAGCAGCTTGCCGTTAGCGGGGGGCTCAATTTCAGATACGCAGTATTTT. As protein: CASSLPLAGGSISDTQYF.

The CDR3 DNA reads TGTGCCAGCAGCCAGAGCAGGGGTCAGCCCCAGCATTTT. The encoded protein is CASSQSRGQPQHF. The V call is TRBV3-1 (or the pseudogene TRBV3-2), the J call TRBJ1-5; TRBD1 is a possible D gene (6 bases). Germline V CDR1 and CDR2: LGHDT, YNNKEL (reference sequence). The V end was cut by 3 bases, the J end by 6 bases, with 9 bases between. CDR3 length: 13 amino acids.

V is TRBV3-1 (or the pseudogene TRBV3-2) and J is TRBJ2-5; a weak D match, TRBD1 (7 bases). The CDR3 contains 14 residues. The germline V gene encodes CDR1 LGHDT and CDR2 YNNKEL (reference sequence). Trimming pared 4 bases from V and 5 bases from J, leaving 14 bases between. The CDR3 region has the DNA TGTGCCAGCAGCCCACAGACAGGGAGGGAGACCCAGTACTTC. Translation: CASSPQTGRETQYF.

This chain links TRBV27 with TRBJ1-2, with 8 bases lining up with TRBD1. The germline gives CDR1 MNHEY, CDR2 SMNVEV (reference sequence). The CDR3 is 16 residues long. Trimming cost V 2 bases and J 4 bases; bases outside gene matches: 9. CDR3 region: CASSLGLGRGLYGYTF. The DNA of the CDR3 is TGTGCCAGCAGTTTAGGATTGGGCAGGGGGCTCTATGGCTACACCTTC.